Shown below are 4 T cell receptor beta chains from a single sample sequenced in a study of response to subunit inactivated influenza vaccine (dated by TCRdb to between 2017 and 2018). The method behind the library was RT-PCR. The instrument given in TCRdb is Illumina HiSeq 2500. Starting from the raw public reads, TCRdb applied fastp trimming at Q25, assembled clones with MiXCR and retained in-frame beta chains. Rows matching on CDR3 protein sequence are summarized as one entry with the most common DNA and genes. Within this sample are 150,000 to 200,000 distinct CDR3 sequences, with around 9% of them counted one time only. Of the sample, roughly a tenth is held by the ten largest clones. The source was non-naive T cells sorted from PBMCs, collected on the day of vaccination. The cell subset or site label for this specimen denotes: memory T cell fraction. These receptors originate from a man aged 50-60 years who received an inactivated influenza vaccine. Donor details come from another sample of the same person, matched by shared clones.

Only a few counts were recorded for this clonotype. The chain joins TRBV7-2 to TRBJ1-5, with D unclear. CDR1 is SGHTA and CDR2 is FQGNSA in the germline V gene. V was trimmed by 1 base and J by 3 bases, leaving 13 bases between them. The CDR3 runs 16 residues. CDR3 coding DNA: TGTGCCAGCAGCTTAGTCTCTGCCAGAAACAATCAGCCCCAGCATTTT. This gives the protein CASSLVSARNNQPQHF.

This chain uses TRBV5-4 with TRBJ2-5; TRBD2 matches 9 bases. Germline CDR1 reads SGHNT; CDR2 reads YYREEE (reference sequence). This CDR3 region has 15 residues. Trimming removed 1 base from V and 5 bases from J; junction bases left unmatched: 6. Here the CDR3 DNA reads TGTGCCAGCAGCTTGTGGGCGGGGGGGCTGGAGACCCAGTACTTC. Amino acids: CASSLWAGGLETQYF.

Turning to this clonotype: One end of the junction fails to match germline, which may point to a read error. The rearrangement uses TRBV7-8 and TRBJ2-7; D ambiguous. There are 14 residues in the CDR3. Germline V lookup: CDR1 SGHVS, CDR2 FQNEAQ. The CDR3, as DNA: TGTGCCATCAGCCCCGGGCTACGGTCCTACGAGCAGTACTTC. It is translated as CAISPGLRSYEQYF.

Ten or more counts support this clonotype. This chain uses TRBV11-2 with TRBJ2-7; 10 bases line up with TRBD1. CDR3 length equals 13 residues. Per germline, CDR1 SGHAT and CDR2 FQNNGV. V shed 10 bases and J 4 bases; nucleotides not matched to a gene: 7. CDR3 coding DNA: TGTGCCACCGAGGGACAGGGGTTTTACGAGCAGTACTTC. Amino acid sequence: CATEGQGFYEQYF.